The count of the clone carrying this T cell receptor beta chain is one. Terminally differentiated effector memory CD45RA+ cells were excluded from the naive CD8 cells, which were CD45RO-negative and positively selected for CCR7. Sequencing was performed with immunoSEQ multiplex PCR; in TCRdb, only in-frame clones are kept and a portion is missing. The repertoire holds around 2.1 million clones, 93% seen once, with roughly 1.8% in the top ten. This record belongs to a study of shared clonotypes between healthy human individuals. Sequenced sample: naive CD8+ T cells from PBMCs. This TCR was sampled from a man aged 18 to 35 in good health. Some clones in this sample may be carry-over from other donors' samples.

CDR3 DNA: TGTGCCAGCAGTGAGGGGACAGGGAAGAGAAACACTGAAGCTTTCTTT. Translated, it gives CASSEGTGKRNTEAFF. The chain carries TRBV25-1 and TRBJ1-1; 9 bases are a match to TRBD1. J gave up 2 bases and V 3 bases, and 7 bases lay outside the gene matches. This CDR3 contains 16 residues. Germline lookup yields CDR1 MGHDK and CDR2 SYGVNS.